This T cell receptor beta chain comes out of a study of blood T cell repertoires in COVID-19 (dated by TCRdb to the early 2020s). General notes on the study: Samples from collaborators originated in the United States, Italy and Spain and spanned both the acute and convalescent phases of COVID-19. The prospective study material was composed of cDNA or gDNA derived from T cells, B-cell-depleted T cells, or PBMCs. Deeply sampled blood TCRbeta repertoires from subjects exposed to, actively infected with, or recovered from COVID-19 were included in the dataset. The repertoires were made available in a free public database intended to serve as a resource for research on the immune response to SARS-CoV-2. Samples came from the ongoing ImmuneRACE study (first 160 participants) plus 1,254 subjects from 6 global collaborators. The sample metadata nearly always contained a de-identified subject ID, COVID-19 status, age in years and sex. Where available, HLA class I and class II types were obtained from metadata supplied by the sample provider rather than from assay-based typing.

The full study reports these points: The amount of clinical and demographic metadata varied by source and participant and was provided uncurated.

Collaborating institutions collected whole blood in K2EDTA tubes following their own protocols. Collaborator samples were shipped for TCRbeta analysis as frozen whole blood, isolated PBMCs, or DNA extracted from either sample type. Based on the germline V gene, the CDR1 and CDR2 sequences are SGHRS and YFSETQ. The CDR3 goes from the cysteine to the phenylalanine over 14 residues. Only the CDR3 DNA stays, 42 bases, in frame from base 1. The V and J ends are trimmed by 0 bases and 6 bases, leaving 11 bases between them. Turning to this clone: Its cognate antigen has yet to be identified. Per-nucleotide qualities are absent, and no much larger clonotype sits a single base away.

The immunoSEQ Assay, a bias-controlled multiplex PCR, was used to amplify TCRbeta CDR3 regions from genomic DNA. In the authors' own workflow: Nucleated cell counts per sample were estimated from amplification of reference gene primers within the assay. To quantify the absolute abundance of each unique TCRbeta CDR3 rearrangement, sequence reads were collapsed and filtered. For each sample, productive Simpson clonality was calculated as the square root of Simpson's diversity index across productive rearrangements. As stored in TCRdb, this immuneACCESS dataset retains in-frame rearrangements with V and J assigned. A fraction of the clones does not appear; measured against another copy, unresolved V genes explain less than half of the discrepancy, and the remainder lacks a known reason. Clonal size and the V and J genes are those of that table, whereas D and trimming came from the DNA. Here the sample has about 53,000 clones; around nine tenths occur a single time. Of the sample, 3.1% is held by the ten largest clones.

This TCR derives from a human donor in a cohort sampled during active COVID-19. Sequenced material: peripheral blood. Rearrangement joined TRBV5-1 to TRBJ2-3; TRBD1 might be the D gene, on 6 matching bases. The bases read TGCGCCAGCAGCTTGGACAGGGAAGACGATACGCAGTATTTT. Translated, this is CASSLDREDDTQYF.